This T cell receptor beta chain was sequenced for a study of Ad26.COV2.S vaccination and SARS-CoV-2 variants (dated by TCRdb to 2020 to 2023). In the study overall: Donors in the vaccine arm were drawn from COV1001, a multicentre, randomized, double-blind, placebo-controlled phase I-IIa trial testing Ad26.COV2.S in healthy adults. Ad26.COV2.S was administered intramuscularly at 5 x 10^10 or 1 x 10^11 viral particles, either as a single shot or as two shots given 56 days apart. Sequencing of the TCRbeta repertoire served to evaluate the specificity and breadth of SARS-CoV-2-reactive T cell receptors following Ad26.COV2.S vaccination. The TCR-sequenced set comprised around 32 samples: some 20 Ad26.COV2.S vaccine recipients, 5 placebo recipients and 8 SARS-CoV-2 convalescent individuals. Trial participants were randomized into five groups of five, in which low-dose or high-dose Ad26.COV2.S was given once or twice, or placebo was given on both occasions. Throughout the experiments and outcome assessment, investigators stayed blinded to trial group allocation.

TCRbeta CDR3 regions were sequenced with the immunoSEQ Assay. After extraction, genomic DNA underwent amplification by bias-controlled multiplex PCR, followed by high-throughput sequencing. In the paper's pipeline: To quantify the absolute abundance of each unique TCRbeta CDR3 region, sequences were collapsed and filtered. T cell fraction was estimated by normalizing TCRbeta template counts to usable DNA, with usable DNA measured through amplification of reference genes found in all nucleated cells. Repertoire TCRs were annotated as SARS-CoV-2-specific by exact matching of V gene, CDR3 amino acid sequence and J gene to a known reactive TCR set. The reference SARS-CoV-2 TCR set came from MIRA and was filtered for enrichment in COVID-19-positive ImmuneCODE repertoires, removing public or cross-reactive TCRs. Using the MIRA antigens, annotated TCRs were further analysed by specific ORF or by position within an ORF. Depth was the summed frequency of annotated unique rearrangements, while breadth was defined as annotated unique rearrangements over total unique productive rearrangements. Group comparisons of TCR breadth used two-sided Wilcoxon rank-sum tests. Imported from immuneACCESS, the table was reduced by TCRdb to in-frame sequences with V and J called. These copies leave out some clones; in studies compared against another copy, an unresolved V gene accounts for under half, and the cause of the remainder is not known. The DNA gave D and trimming, while V, J and clone size come from that table. The sample data list a few hundred thousand clones, and approximately 83% of these were observed just once. Of the sample, more than 7% is held by the ten largest clones.

Interpreted using the paper, the treatment or condition label stands for: roughly 18 received Ad26.COV2.S at low or high dose, single or two shots; five or six received placebo; per-sample allocation not given. Repertoires of vaccine and placebo recipients were sequenced from samples collected on day 63 after the first injection. Cohort 1b enrolled about two dozen adults aged 18-55 years at a single site in Boston, USA, between 29 July and 7 August 2020. Ad26.COV2.S consisted of a replication-incompetent adenovirus type 26 vector by which a prefusion-stabilized SARS-CoV-2 spike protein from the original Wuhan strain was expressed. The trim is 0 bases for V and 10 bases for J, with a gap of 18 bases between the germline ends. Sequences SGHVS (CDR1) and FQNEAQ (CDR2) are obtained from the germline V gene. Spanning cysteine to phenylalanine, the CDR3 consists of 15 amino acids. Only the CDR3 DNA is retained, 45 bases long and in frame from the first base.

Points the paper makes about the study in general: Non-spike TCR breadth was comparable between vaccine and placebo recipients, consistent with the vaccine containing only spike. After vaccination, substantial breadth of spike-specific CD8+ and CD4+ T cell responses was reported. The study was not powered to compare responses between vaccine doses or regimens. The authors noted that the TCR breadth and depth analyses may have underestimated total T cell responses. Ad26.COV2.S recipients had higher spike-specific TCR breadth than placebo recipients (P = 0.0014).

Points on this clone: No cognate antigen has been identified for it. No base quality values were provided; no much bigger clone lies one nucleotide off.

The starting material was peripheral blood, obtained in a trial of Ad26.COV2.S vaccine versus placebo. The receptor comes from a person between 18 and 65 years old who received the Ad26.COV2.S COVID-19 vaccine or a placebo. The chain joins TRBV7-8 to TRBJ1-2; the D gene is possibly TRBD1, with 5 bases matching. In nucleotides, the sequence is TGTGCCAGCAGCTTAGCTGGGATCTGGGGGAGGGACTACACCTTC. Translated, it gives CASSLAGIWGRDYTF.